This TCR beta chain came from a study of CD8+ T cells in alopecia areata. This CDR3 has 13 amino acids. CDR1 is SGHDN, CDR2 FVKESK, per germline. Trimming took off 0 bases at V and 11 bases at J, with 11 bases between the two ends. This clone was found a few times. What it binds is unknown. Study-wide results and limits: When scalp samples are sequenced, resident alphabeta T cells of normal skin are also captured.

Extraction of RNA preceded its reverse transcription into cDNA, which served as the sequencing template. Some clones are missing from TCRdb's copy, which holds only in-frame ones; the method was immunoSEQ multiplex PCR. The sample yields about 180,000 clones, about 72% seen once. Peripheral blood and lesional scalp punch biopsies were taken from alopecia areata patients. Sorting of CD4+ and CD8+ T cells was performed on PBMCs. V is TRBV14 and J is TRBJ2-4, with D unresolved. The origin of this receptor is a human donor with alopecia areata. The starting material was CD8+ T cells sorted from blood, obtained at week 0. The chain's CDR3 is CASSQEVPLVQYF. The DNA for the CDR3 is TGTGCCAGCAGCCAAGAGGTCCCCCTAGTTCAGTACTTC.